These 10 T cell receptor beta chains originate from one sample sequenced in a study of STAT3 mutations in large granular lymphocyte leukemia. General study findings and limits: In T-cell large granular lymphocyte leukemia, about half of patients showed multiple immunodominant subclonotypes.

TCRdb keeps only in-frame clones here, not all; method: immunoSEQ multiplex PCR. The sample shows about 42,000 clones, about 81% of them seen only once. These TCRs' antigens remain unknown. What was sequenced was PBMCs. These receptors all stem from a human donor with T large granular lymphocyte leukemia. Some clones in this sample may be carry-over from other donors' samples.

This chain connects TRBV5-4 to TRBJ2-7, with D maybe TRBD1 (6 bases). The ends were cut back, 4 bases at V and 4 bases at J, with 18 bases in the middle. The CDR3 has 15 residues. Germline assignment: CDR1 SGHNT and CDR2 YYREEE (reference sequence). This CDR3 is CASSPGQSMEYEQYF. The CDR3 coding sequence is TGTGCCAGCAGCCCTGGACAGTCAATGGAATACGAGCAGTACTTC.

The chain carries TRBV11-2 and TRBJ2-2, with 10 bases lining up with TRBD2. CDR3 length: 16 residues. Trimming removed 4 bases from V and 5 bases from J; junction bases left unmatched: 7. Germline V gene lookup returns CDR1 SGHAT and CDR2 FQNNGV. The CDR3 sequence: CASSYIAGGETGELFF. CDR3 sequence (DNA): TGTGCCAGCAGCTACATAGCGGGGGGAGAGACCGGGGAGCTGTTTTTT.

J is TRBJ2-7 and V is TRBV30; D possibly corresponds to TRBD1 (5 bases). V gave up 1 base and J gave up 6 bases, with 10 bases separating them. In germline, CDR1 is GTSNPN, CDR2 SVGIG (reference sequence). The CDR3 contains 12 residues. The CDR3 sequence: CAWSEVGVEQYF. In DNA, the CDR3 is TGTGCCTGGAGTGAGGTAGGGGTCGAGCAGTACTTC.

The CDR3 DNA reads TGTGCCGGGGGGGAGCCCACTGAAGCTTTCTTT. Translating gives CAGGEPTEAFF. The chain links TRBV2 to TRBJ1-1; TRBD1 is a possible D gene (5 bases). Germline assignment: CDR1 SNHLY and CDR2 FYNNEI. V shed 11 bases and J shed 4 bases, with 11 bases lying between them. The CDR3 totals 11 residues. Using reference TRBV2 and TRBJ1-1 for the parts outside the CDR3, the full variable domain is EPEVTQTPSHQVTQMGQEVILRCVPISNHLYFYWYRQILGQKVEFLVSFYNNEISEKSEIFDDQFSVERPDGSNFTLKIRSTKLEDSAMYFCAGGEPTEAFFGQGTRLTVV.

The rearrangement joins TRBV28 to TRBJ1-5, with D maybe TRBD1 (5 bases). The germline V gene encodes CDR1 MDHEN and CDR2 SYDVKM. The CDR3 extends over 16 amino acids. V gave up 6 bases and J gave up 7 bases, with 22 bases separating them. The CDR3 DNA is TGTGCCAGCAGCTTCCCTGGGTCCGTAGAGGGGCAGCCCCAGCATTTT. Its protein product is CASSFPGSVEGQPQHF.

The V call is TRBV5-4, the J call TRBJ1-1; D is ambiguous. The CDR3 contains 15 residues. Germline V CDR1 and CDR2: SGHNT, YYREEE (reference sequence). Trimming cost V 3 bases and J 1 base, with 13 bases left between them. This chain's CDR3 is CASSSAEAGNTEAFF. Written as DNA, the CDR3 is TGTGCCAGCAGCTCGGCGGAGGCCGGGAACACTGAAGCTTTCTTT.

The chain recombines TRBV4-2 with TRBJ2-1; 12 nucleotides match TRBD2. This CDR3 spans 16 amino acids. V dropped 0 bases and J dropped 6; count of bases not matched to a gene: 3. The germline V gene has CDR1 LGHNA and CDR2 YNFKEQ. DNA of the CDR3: TGTGCCAGCAGCCAAGAGACTAGCGGGGGCTTCAATGAGCAGTTCTTC. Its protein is CASSQETSGGFNEQFF.

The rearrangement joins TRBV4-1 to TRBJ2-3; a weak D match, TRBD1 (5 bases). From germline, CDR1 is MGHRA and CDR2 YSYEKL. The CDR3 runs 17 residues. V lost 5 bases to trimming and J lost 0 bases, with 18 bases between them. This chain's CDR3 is CASSGASAGISTDTQYF. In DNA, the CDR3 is TGCGCCAGCAGCGGAGCTTCGGCAGGGATAAGCACAGATACGCAGTATTTT.

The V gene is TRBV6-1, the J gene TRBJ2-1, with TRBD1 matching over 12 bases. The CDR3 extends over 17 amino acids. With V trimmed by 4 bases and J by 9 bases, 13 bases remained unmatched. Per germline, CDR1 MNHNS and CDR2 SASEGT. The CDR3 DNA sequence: TGTGCCAGCAGTGTCTCTTCCGGGACAGGGGGCTTGGGTGAGCAGTTCTTC. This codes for CASSVSSGTGGLGEQFF.

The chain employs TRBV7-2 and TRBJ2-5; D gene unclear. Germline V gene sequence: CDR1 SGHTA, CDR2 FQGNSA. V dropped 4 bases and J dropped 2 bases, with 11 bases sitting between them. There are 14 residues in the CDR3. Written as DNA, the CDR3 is TGTGCCAGCAGCTATCAGACGGGTCAAGAGACCCAGTACTTC. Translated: CASSYQTGQETQYF.